This T cell receptor (beta chain) was sequenced in a study of shared clonotypes between healthy human individuals. Whole-study findings and limits: With few donors, the genetic and exposure-history diversity represented was limited.

CDR3 length: 14 amino acids. Germline V gene lookup returns CDR1 GTSNPN and CDR2 SVGIG (reference sequence). Trimming at V came to 2 bases and at J to 7 bases, leaving 9 bases not matched to a gene. Some clones are missing from TCRdb's copy, which holds only in-frame ones; the method was immunoSEQ multiplex PCR. The table shows roughly 2.6 million clones, with roughly 92% occurring only once. As to this clone: Its matching antigen is unknown.

This TCR was recovered from a man aged 18 to 30 in good health. The rearrangement links TRBV30 to TRBJ1-2; 8 nucleotides match TRBD1. What was sequenced was naive CD4+ T cells sorted from blood. Subset denoted: CD45RA+ positively selected. CDR3 residues: CAWSPGQVSSGYTF. CDR3 DNA: TGTGCCTGGAGTCCGGGACAGGTGTCGAGTGGCTACACCTTC. The complete variable domain, with remaining parts taken from reference TRBV30 and TRBJ1-2, reads SQTIHQWPATLVQPVGSPLSLECTVEGTSNPNLYWYRQAAGRGLQLLFYSVGIGQISSEVPQNLSASRPQDRQFILSSKKLLLSDSGFYLCAWSPGQVSSGYTFGSGTRLTVV.